A selection of T cell receptor beta chains follows, all from one sample in a study of blood T cells in healthy people across ages. TCRdb independently ran MiXCR on the 5' RACE reads; one entry per CDR3 protein. The sample gives approximately 880,000 distinct CDR3 sequences, about 48% of which show up once; roughly an eighth is in the top ten. Sequences were obtained from blood. All receptors come from a man aged 30 to 45 in good health. CDR3s include the opening cysteine and the closing phenylalanine or tryptophan. A D gene is named only where the DNA matches it firmly. A row's size may be missing; if present it is once, few, many or a size class.

- | TRBJ1-1 | TRBV5-1 | - | CASSSGGGMNTEAFF | TGCGCCAGCAGCTCAGGTGGAGGGATGAACACTGAAGCTTTCTTT
- | TRBJ2-5 | TRBV6-2/TRBV6-3 | TRBD1 | CASSPGQLTVQETQYF | TGTGCCAGCAGCCCGGGACAGCTTACCGTTCAAGAGACCCAGTACTTC
- | TRBJ2-7 | TRBV6-2/TRBV6-3 | - | CASSYVDLPEQYF | TGTGCCAGCAGTTACGTCGACCTACCCGAGCAGTACTTC
- | TRBJ2-7 | TRBV12-3/TRBV12-4 | - | CASRSGVYEQYF | TGTGCCAGCAGGTCAGGGGTCTACGAGCAGTACTTC
- | TRBJ2-5 | TRBV11-3 | TRBD2 | CASSFSLLAGYKGETQYF | TGTGCCAGCAGCTTCTCCCTTTTAGCGGGGTACAAGGGGGAGACCCAGTACTTC
few | TRBJ2-7 | TRBV6-1 | - | CATEDEYEQYF | TGTGCCACAGAAGACGAATACGAGCAGTACTTC
- | TRBJ2-7 | TRBV20-1 | - | CSASGGTYEQYF | TGCAGTGCTAGTGGGGGGACCTACGAGCAGTACTTC
few | TRBJ2-7 | TRBV29-1 | - | CSGADSYEQYF | TGCAGCGGGGCCGATTCCTACGAGCAGTACTTC
once | TRBJ1-2 | TRBV20-1 | TRBD1 | CSASPGQGASYGYTF | TGCAGTGCTTCGCCGGGACAGGGCGCAAGCTATGGCTACACCTTC
many | TRBJ2-7 | TRBV5-1 | - | CASSIQGYEQYF | TGTGCCAGCAGCATACAGGGCTACGAGCAGTACTTC
few | TRBJ1-1 | TRBV5-6 | - | CASSLGIQGDTEAFF | TGTGCCAGCAGCTTGGGGATCCAGGGTGACACTGAAGCTTTCTTT
- | TRBJ2-2 | TRBV4-1 | TRBD2 | CASSHFAGDTGELFF | TGCGCCAGCAGCCACTTCGCGGGGGACACCGGGGAGCTGTTTTTT
- | TRBJ2-7 | TRBV27 | TRBD1 | CASRGQLSSYERYF | TGTGCCAGCAGGGGACAGCTTTCCTCCTACGAGCGGTACTTC
few | TRBJ2-6 | TRBV25-1 | - | CASSSRLSGANVLTF | TGTGCCAGCAGTTCCCGTCTCTCTGGGGCCAACGTCCTGACTTTC
- | TRBJ2-5 | TRBV5-1 | TRBD1 | CASSPGTGTLETQYF | TGCGCCAGCAGCCCCGGGACAGGGACCCTAGAGACCCAGTACTTC
few | TRBJ2-5 | TRBV21-1 | - | CATTQGTYEETQYF | TGTGCCACCACCCAGGGCACTTACGAGGAGACCCAGTACTTC
- | TRBJ2-2 | TRBV7-9 | - | CASSLASSSTGELFF | TGTGCCAGCAGCTTAGCTTCCAGCTCTACCGGGGAGCTGTTTTTT
- | TRBJ2-7 | TRBV20-1 | - | CSATGQTSYEQYF | TGCAGTGCCACGGGACAAACCTCCTACGAGCAGTACTTC